The clone carrying this TCR beta chain has only one observation. The antigen is undetermined. These data belong to a study of T cell responses to AZD1222 COVID-19 vaccine. Study conclusions and caveats: Clonal diversity may have been underestimated in mostly white British donors. Samples come after the peak T cell response, not at day 14.

The repertoire was sequenced with immunoSEQ multiplex PCR; TCRdb's copy has only in-frame clones and lacks some. The repertoire consists of roughly 150,000 clones, with about 93% occurring once and the leading ten covering 6% to 7%. CDR3 size: 14 residues. Germline V gene data show CDR1 as SGHTA and CDR2 as FQGNSA. Trimming removed 2 bases from V and 8 bases from J, with 13 bases in between. The sample in question was peripheral blood, obtained 28 days after the second AZD1222 dose. The sequence came from an adult who received the AZD1222 COVID-19 vaccine. J is TRBJ1-5 and V is TRBV7-2, with a tentative D call TRBD1 (6 bases). The CDR3 reads CASSLTRQVEPQHF. The CDR3, as DNA: TGTGCCAGCAGCTTAACCAGACAGGTTGAGCCCCAGCATTTT.